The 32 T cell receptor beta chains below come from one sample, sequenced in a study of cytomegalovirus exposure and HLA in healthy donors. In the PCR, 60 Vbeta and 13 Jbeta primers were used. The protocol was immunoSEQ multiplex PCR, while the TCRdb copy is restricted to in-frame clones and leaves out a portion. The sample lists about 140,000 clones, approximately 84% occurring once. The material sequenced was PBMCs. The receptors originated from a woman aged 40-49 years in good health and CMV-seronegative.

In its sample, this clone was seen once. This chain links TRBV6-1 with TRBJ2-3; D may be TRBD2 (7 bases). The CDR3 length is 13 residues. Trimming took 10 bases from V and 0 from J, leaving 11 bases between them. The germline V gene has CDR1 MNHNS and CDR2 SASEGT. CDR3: CATGGQSTDTQYF. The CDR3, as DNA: TGTGCCACCGGGGGGCAAAGCACAGATACGCAGTATTTT.

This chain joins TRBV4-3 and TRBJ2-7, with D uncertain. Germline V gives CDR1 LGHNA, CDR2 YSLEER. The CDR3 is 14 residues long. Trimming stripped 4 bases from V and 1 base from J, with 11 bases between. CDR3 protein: CASSLLRASYEQYF. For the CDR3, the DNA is TGCGCCAGCAGCCTTCTCCGCGCATCCTACGAGCAGTACTTC.

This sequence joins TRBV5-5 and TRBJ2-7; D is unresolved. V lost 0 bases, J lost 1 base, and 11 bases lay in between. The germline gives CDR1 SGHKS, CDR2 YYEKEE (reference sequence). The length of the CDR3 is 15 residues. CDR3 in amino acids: CASSLAMTLSYEQYF. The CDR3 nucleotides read TGTGCCAGCAGCTTGGCAATGACACTTTCCTACGAGCAGTACTTC.

The CDR3: CASSPNYYEQYF. In nucleotides, the CDR3 is TGTGCCAGCAGCCCTAACTACTACGAGCAGTACTTC. This chain connects TRBV2 to TRBJ2-7; D is ambiguous. V was clipped by 6 bases and J by 3 bases, with 9 bases between them. CDR1 is SNHLY, CDR2 FYNNEI, per germline. The CDR3 length is 12 residues. The full variable domain, completed using reference TRBV2 and TRBJ2-7, is EPEVTQTPSHQVTQMGQEVILRCVPISNHLYFYWYRQILGQKVEFLVSFYNNEISEKSEIFDDQFSVERPDGSNFTLKIRSTKLEDSAMYFCASSPNYYEQYFGPGTRLTVT.

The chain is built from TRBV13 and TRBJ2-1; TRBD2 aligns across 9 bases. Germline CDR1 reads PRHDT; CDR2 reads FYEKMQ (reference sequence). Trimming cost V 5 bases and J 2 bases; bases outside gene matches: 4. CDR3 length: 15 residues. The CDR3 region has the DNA TGTGCCAGCAGCCGACTAGCGGAAACCTACAATGAGCAGTTCTTC. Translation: CASSRLAETYNEQFF.

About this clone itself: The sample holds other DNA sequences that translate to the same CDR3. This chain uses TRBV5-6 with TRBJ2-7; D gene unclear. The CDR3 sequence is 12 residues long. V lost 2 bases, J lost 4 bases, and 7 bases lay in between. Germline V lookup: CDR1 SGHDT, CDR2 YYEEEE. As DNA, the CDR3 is TGTGCCAGCAGCTTAACCGGGTACGAGCAGTACTTC. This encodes CASSLTGYEQYF.

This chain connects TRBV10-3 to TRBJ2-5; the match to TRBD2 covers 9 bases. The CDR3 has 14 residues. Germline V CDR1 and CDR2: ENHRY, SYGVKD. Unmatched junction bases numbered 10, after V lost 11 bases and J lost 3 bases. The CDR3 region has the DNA TGTGCCTCGAGCCCTAGCGGGATGGAAGAGACCCAGTACTTC. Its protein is CASSPSGMEETQYF.

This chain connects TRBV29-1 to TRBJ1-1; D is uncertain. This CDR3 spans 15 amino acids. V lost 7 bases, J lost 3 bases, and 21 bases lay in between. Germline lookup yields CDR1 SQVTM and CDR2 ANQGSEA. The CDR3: CSATRTTRADTEAFF. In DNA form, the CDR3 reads TGCAGCGCGACTAGAACGACCCGAGCTGACACTGAAGCTTTCTTT. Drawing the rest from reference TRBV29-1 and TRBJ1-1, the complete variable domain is SAVISQKPSRDICQRGTSLTIQCQVDSQVTMMFWYRQQPGQSLTLIATANQGSEATYESGFVIDKFPISRPNLTFSTLTVSNMSPEDSSIYLCSATRTTRADTEAFFGQGTRLTVV.

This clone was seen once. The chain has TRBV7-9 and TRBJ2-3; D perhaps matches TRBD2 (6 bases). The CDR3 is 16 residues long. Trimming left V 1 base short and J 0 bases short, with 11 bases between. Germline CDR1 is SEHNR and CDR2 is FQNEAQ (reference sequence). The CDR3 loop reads CASSLVLAVSTDTQYF. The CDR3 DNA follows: TGTGCCAGCAGCTTAGTTTTAGCGGTTAGCACAGATACGCAGTATTTT.

The CDR3 region is CASIGLGQGASGYTF. DNA of the CDR3: TGTGCCAGCATTGGCCTTGGCCAGGGGGCTTCTGGCTACACCTTC. The chain uses TRBV2 and TRBJ1-2; TRBD1 matches 8 bases. The germline V gene has CDR1 SNHLY and CDR2 FYNNEI. The CDR3 sequence is 15 residues long. V trimming: 7 bases; J trimming: 7 bases; junction bases outside the gene matches: 14.

The DNA of the CDR3 is TGTGCCAGCAGCCAAGTGGCTAGCGGGAACAATGAGCAGTTCTTC. It yields the protein CASSQVASGNNEQFF. The chain is built from TRBV4-2 and TRBJ2-1; 9 nucleotides line up with TRBD2. The CDR3 totals 15 residues. V lost 1 base, J lost 5 bases, and 3 bases stayed unmatched. Germline loops: CDR1 LGHNA, CDR2 YNFKEQ.

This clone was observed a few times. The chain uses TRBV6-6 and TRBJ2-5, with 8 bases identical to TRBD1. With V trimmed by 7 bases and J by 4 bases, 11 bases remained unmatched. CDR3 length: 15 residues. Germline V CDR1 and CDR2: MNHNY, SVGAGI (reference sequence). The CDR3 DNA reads TGTGCCAGCACGGTAGACAGGGGTCGGGGAGAGACCCAGTACTTC. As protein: CASTVDRGRGETQYF.

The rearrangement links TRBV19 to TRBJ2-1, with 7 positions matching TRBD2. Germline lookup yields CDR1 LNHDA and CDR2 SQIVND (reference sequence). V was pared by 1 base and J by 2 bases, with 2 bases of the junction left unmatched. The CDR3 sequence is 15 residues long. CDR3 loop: CASSIASGTYNEQFF. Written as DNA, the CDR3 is TGTGCCAGTAGTATAGCTAGCGGTACCTACAATGAGCAGTTCTTC.

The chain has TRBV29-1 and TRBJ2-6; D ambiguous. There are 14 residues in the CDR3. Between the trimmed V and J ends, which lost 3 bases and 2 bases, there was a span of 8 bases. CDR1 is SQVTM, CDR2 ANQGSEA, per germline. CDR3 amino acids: CSVEVTPGANVLTF. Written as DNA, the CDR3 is TGCAGCGTTGAGGTGACACCTGGGGCCAACGTCCTGACTTTC.

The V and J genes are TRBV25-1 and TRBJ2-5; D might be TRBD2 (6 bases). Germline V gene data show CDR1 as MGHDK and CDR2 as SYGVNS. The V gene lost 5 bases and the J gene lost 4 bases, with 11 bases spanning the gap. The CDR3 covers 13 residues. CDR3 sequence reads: CASSHAGGETQYF. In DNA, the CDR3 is TGTGCCAGCAGTCATGCCGGGGGAGAGACCCAGTACTTC.

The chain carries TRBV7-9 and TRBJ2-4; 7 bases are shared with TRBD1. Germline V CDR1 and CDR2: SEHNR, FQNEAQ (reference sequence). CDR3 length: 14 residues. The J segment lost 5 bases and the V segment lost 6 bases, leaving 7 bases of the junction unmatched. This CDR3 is CASSLRQGQNIQYF. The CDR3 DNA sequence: TGTGCCAGCAGTCTACGACAGGGCCAAAACATTCAGTACTTC.

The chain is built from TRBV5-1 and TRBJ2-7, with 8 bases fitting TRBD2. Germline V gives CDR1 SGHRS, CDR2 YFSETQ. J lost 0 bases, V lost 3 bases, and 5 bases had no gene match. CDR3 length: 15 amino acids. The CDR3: CASSSLAGDSYEQYF. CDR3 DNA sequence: TGCGCCAGCAGCTCGCTAGCGGGTGACTCCTACGAGCAGTACTTC.

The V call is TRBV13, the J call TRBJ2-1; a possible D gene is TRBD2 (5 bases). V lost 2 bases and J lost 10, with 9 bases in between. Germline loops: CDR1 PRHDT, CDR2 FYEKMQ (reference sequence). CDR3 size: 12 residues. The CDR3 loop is CASSLLRGEQFF. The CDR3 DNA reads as TGTGCCAGCAGCTTATTGCGAGGGGAGCAGTTCTTC.

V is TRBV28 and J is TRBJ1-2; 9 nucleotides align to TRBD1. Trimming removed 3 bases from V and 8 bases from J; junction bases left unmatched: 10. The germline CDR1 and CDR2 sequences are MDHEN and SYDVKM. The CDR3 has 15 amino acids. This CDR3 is CASSFSQQGAQGYTF. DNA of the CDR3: TGTGCCAGCAGTTTCTCTCAACAGGGGGCACAGGGCTACACCTTC.

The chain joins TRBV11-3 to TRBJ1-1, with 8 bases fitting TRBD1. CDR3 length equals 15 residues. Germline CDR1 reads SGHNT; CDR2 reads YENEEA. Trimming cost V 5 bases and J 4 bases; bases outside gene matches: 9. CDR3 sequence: CASSPLDREATEAFF. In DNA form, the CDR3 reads TGTGCCAGCAGCCCCTTGGACAGGGAGGCCACTGAAGCTTTCTTT.

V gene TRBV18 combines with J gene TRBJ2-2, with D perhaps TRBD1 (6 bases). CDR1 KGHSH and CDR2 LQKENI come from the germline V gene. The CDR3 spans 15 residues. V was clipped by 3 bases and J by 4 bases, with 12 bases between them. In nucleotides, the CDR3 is TGTGCCAGCTCACCCTCTACAGGGTTCACCGGGGAGCTGTTTTTT. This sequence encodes CASSPSTGFTGELFF.

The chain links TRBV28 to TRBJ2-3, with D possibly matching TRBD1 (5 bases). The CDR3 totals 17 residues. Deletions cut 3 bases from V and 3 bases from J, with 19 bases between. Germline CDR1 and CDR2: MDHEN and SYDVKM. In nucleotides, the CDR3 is TGTGCCAGCAGTTTGAATGTTGGCAGGGTTGGTACAGATACGCAGTATTTT. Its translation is CASSLNVGRVGTDTQYF. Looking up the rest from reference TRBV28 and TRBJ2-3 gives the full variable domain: DVKVTQSSRYLVKRTGEKVFLECVQDMDHENMFWYRQDPGLGLRLIYFSYDVKMKEKGDIPEGYSVSREKKERFSLILESASTNQTSMYLCASSLNVGRVGTDTQYFGPGTRLTVL.

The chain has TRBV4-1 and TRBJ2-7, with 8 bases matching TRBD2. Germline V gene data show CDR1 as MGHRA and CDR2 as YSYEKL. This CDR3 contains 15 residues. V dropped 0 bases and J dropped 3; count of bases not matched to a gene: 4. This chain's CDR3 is CASSQDRTSNYEQYF. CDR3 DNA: TGCGCCAGCAGCCAAGACCGGACTAGCAACTACGAGCAGTACTTC.

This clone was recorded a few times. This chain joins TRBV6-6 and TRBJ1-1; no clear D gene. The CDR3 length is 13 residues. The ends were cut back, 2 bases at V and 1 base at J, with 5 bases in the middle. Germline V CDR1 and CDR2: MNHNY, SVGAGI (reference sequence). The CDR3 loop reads CASSYMRNTEAFF. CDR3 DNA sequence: TGTGCCAGCAGTTACATGCGGAACACTGAAGCTTTCTTT.

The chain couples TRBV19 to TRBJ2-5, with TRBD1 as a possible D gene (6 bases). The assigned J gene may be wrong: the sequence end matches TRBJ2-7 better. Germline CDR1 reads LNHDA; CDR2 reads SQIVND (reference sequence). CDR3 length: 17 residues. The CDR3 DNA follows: TGTGCCAGTAGTCACGACAGGCTGCAGGACGGGTCCTACGAGCAGTACTTC. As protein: CASSHDRLQDGSYEQYF.

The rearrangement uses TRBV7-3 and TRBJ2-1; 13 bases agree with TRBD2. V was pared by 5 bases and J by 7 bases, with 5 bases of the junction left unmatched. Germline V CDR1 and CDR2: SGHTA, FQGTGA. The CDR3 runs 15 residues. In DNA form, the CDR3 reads TGTGCCAGCAGCCCACAGACTAGCGGGAGGAATGAGCAGTTCTTC. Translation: CASSPQTSGRNEQFF.

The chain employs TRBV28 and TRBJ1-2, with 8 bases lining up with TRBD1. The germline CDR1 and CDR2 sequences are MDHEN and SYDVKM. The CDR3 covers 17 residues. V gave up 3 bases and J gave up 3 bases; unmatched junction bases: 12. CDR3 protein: CASSFWSGGVWYYGYTF. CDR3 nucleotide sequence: TGTGCCAGCAGTTTCTGGTCAGGGGGCGTCTGGTACTATGGCTACACCTTC.

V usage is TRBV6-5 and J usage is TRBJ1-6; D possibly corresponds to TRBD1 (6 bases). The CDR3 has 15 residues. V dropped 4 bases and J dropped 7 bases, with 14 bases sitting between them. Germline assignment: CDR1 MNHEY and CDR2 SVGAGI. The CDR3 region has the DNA TGTGCCAGCAGTTCCAGTAGGGGGAACAATTCACCCCTCCACTTT. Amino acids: CASSSSRGNNSPLHF.

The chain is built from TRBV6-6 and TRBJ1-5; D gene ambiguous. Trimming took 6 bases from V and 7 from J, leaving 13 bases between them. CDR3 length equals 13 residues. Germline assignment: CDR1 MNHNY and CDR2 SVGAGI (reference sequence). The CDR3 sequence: CASRNPRVQPQHF. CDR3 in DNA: TGTGCCAGCAGAAATCCCCGAGTGCAGCCCCAGCATTTT.

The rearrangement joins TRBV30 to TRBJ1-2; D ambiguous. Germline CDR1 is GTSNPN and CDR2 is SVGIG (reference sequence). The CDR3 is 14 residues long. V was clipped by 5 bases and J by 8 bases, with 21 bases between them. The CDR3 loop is CAWYPYLSGKGYTF. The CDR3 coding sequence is TGTGCCTGGTACCCGTATTTATCGGGGAAAGGCTACACCTTC.

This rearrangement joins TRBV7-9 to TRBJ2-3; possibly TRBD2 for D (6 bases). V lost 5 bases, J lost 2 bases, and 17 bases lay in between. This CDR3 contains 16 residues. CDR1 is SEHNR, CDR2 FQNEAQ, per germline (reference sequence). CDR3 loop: CASSPRDGGTTDTQYF. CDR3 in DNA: TGTGCCAGCAGCCCGCGGGACGGCGGTACCACAGATACGCAGTATTTT. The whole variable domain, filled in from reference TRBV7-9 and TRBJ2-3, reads DTGVSQNPRHKITKRGQNVTFRCDPISEHNRLYWYRQTLGQGPEFLTYFQNEAQLEKSRLLSDRFSAERPKGSFSTLEIQRTEQGDSAMYLCASSPRDGGTTDTQYFGPGTRLTVL.

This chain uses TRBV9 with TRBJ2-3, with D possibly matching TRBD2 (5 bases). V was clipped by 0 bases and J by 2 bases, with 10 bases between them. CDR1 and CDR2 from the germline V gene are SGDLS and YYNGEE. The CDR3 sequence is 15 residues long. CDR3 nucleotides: TGTGCCAGCAGCGTAGCGGACTGGATCACAGATACGCAGTATTTT. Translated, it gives CASSVADWITDTQYF.